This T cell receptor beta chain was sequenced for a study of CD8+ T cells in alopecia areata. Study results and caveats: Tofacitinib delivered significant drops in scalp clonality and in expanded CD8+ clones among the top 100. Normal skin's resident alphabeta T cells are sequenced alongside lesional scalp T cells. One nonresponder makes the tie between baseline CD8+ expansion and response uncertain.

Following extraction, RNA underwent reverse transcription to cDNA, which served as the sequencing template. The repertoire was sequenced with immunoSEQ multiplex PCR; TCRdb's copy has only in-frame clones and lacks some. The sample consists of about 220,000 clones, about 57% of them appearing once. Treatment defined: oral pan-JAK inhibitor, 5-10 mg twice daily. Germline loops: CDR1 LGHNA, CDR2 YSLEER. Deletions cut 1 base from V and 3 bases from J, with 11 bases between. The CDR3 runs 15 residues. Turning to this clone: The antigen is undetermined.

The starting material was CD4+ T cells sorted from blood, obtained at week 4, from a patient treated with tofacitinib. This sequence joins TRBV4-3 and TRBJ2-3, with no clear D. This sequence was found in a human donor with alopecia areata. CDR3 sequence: CASSQGHAMTDTQYF. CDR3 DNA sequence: TGCGCCAGCAGCCAAGGACACGCTATGACAGATACGCAGTATTTT.